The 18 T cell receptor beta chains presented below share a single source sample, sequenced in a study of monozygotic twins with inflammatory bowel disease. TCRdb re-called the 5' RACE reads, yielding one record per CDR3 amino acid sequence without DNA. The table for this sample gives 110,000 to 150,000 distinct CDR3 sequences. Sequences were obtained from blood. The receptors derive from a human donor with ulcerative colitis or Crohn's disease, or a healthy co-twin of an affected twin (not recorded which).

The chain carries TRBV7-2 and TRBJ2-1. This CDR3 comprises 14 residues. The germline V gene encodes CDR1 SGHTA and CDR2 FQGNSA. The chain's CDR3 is CASSLGLDYNEQFF.

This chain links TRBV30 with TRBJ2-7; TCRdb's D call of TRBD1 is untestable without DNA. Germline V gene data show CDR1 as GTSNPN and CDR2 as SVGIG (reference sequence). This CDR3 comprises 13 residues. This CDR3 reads CALTGGASYEQYF. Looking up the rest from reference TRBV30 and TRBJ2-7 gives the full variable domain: SQTIHQWPATLVQPVGSPLSLECTVEGTSNPNLYWYRQAAGRGLQLLFYSVGIGQISSEVPQNLSASRPQDRQFILSSKKLLLSDSGFYLCALTGGASYEQYFGPGTRLTVT.

The CDR3 here is CSASDRDEKLFF. The rearrangement uses TRBV20-1 and TRBJ1-4. Germline CDR1 reads DFQATT; CDR2 reads SNEGSKA (reference sequence). CDR3 length: 12 amino acids.

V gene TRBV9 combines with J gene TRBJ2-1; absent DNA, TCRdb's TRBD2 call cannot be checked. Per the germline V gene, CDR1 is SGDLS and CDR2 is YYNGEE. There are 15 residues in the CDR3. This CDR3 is CASSVHAGAYNEQFF. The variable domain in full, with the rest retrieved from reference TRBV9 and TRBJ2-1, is DSGVTQTPKHLITATGQRVTLRCSPRSGDLSVYWYQQSLDQGLQFLIQYYNGEERAKGNILERFSAQQFPDLHSELNLSSLELGDSALYFCASSVHAGAYNEQFFGPGTRLTVL.

The CDR3 sequence: CASVRGPGELFF. This sequence joins TRBV28 and TRBJ2-2; TCRdb's D call of TRBD1 is untestable without DNA. The CDR3 totals 12 residues. Germline V gives CDR1 MDHEN, CDR2 SYDVKM.

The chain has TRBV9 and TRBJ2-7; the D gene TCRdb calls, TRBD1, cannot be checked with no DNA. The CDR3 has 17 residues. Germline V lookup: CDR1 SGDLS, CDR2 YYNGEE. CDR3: CASSTLGRGRTPYEQYF.

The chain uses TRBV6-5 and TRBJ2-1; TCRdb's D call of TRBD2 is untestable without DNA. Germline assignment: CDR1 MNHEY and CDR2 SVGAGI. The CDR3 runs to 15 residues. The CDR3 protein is CASSYSALWDNEQFF.

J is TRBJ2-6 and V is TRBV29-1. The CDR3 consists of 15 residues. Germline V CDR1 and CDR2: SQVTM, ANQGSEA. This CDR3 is CSADPGGSGANVLTF.

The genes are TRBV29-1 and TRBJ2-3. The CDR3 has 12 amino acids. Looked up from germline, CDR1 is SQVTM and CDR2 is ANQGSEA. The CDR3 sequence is CSGLASTDTQYF.

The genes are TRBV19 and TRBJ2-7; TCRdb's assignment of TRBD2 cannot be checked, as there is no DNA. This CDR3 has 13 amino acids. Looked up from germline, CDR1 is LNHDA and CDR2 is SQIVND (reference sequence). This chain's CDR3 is CASKGAGRYEQYF.

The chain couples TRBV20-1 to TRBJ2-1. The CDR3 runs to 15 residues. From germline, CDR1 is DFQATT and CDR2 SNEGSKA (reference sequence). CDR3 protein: CSARESRIFDNEQFF.

The CDR3: CSARDPAGFKTEAFF. The chain joins TRBV20-1 to TRBJ1-1. CDR1 and CDR2 (germline): DFQATT, SNEGSKA (reference sequence). This CDR3 comprises 15 residues.

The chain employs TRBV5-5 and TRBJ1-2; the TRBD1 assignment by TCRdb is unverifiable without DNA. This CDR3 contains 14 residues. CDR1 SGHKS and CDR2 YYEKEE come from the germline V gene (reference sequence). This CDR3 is CASSFDLRAYGYTF.

The CDR3 sequence is CSAREASGIQETQYF. The V gene is TRBV20-1, the J gene TRBJ2-5; TCRdb lists TRBD2, though no DNA is available to test this call. The CDR3 covers 15 residues. Looked up from germline, CDR1 is DFQATT and CDR2 is SNEGSKA (reference sequence).

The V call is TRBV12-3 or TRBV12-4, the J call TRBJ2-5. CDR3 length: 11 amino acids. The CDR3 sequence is CASSLKETQYF.

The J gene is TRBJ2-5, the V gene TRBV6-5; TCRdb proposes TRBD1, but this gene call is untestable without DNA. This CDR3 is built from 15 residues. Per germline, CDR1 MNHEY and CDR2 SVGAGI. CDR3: CASSYSGQGAETQYF.

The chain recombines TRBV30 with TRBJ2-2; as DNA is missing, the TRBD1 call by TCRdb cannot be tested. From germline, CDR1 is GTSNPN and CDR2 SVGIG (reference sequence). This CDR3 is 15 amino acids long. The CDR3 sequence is CAWSGGRANTGELFF.

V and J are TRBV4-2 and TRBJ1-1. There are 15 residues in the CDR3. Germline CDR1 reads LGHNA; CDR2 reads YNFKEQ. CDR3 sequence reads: CASSQDGRMNTEAFF.